One sample yielded the 2 T cell receptor beta chains listed below, sequenced in a study of cytomegalovirus exposure and HLA in healthy donors. The PCR contained 60 Vbeta and 13 Jbeta primers. Data came from immunoSEQ multiplex PCR; TCRdb stores just in-frame clones and leaves some out. The table lists 150,000 or so clones. The sequenced sample consisted of PBMCs. The receptors come from a woman between 50 and 59 years old in good health and CMV-seronegative.

This chain connects TRBV4-1 to TRBJ1-6; D unresolved. V gave up 4 bases and J gave up 0 bases, with 10 bases separating them. Per germline, CDR1 MGHRA and CDR2 YSYEKL. The length of the CDR3 is 16 residues. This CDR3 is CASSLAQSSYNSPLHF. The CDR3 DNA sequence: TGCGCCAGCAGCCTAGCGCAGAGCTCCTATAATTCACCCCTCCACTTT.

This chain uses TRBV7-2 with TRBJ2-7, with 9 bases matching TRBD1. The CDR3 length is 15 residues. V shed 1 base, J shed 4 bases, and the junction held 5 bases outside the gene matches. From germline, CDR1 is SGHTA and CDR2 FQGNSA. The CDR3 region has the DNA TGTGCCAGCAGCTTAGTACAGGGGGCTTCGTACGAGCAGTACTTC. Its protein is CASSLVQGASYEQYF.